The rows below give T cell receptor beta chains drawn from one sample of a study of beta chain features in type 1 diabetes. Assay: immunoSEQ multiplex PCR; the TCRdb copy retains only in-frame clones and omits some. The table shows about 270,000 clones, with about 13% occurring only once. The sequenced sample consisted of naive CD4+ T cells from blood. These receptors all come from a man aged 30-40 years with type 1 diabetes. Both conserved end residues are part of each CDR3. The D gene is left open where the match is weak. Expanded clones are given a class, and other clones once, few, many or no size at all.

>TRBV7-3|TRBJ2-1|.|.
CASSQGQWNNEQFF
TGTGCCAGCAGCCAAGGACAGTGGAACAATGAGCAGTTCTTC
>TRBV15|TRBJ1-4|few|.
CATSRTQRNEKLFF
TGTGCCACCAGCAGAACACAGAGAAATGAAAAACTGTTTTTT
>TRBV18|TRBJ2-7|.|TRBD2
CASSPPGGRFYEQYF
TGTGCCAGCTCACCACCGGGCGGGAGGTTTTACGAGCAGTACTTC
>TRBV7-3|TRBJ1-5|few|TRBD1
CASSLAGGSNQPQHF
TGTGCCAGCAGCCTAGCAGGGGGAAGCAATCAGCCCCAGCATTTT
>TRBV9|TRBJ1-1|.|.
CASSGRDTEAFF
TGTGCCAGCAGCGGCCGGGACACTGAAGCTTTCTTT
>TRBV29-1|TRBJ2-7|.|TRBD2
CSVDLSAGAKQYF
TGCAGCGTTGATTTGTCCGCGGGAGCTAAGCAGTACTTC
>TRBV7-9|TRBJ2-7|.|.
CASSLWSGDHEQYF
TGTGCCAGCAGCTTATGGTCAGGGGATCACGAGCAGTACTTC
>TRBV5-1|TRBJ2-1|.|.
CASSLGASGNEQFF
TGCGCCAGCAGCTTGGGGGCTTCGGGAAATGAGCAGTTCTTC
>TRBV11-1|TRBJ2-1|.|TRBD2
CASSRGGLYNEQFF
TGTGCCAGCAGCCGGGGGGGACTCTACAATGAGCAGTTCTTC
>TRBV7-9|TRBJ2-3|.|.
CASSLVPTGSGLFADTQYF
TGTGCCAGCAGCTTAGTCCCGACCGGGAGCGGTTTGTTCGCAGATACGCAGTATTTT
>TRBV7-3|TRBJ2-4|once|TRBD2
CASSPKPGTSAENIQYF
TGTGCCAGCAGCCCAAAGCCCGGGACTAGCGCGGAAAACATTCAGTACTTC
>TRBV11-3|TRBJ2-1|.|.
CASSLDVGRAGEQFF
TGTGCCAGCAGCTTAGATGTCGGTCGGGCGGGTGAGCAGTTCTTC
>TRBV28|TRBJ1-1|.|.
CAIRAGVTEAFF
TGTGCCATACGAGCAGGGGTGACTGAAGCTTTCTTT
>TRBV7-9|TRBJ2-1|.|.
CASSLEGSSYNEQFF
TGTGCCAGCAGCTTAGAGGGGTCATCCTACAATGAGCAGTTCTTC
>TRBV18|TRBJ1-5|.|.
CASAPGGEGSQPQHF
TGTGCCAGCGCACCAGGAGGGGAGGGTAGTCAGCCCCAGCATTTT
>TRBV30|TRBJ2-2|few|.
CAWSVTLNTGELFF
TGTGCCTGGAGTGTGACATTGAACACCGGGGAGCTGTTTTTT
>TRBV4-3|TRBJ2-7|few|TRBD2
CASRQTSGSHYEQYF
TGCGCCAGCAGACAGACTAGCGGGAGTCACTACGAGCAGTACTTC
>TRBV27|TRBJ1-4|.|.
CASSLSSFTNEKLFF
TGTGCCAGCAGTTTATCGAGTTTTACTAATGAAAAACTGTTTTTT
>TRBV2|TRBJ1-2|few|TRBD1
CAVSGTGGGYTF
TGTGCCGTATCCGGGACAGGGGGTGGCTACACCTTC
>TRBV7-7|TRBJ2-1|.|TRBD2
CASSLGPSGLSYNEQFF
TGTGCTAGCAGCTTAGGCCCTAGCGGTCTCTCCTACAATGAGCAGTTCTTC
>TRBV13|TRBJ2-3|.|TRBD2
CASSPAGDGFFGTDTQYF
TGTGCCAGCAGTCCAGCGGGAGACGGCTTCTTCGGCACAGATACGCAGTATTTT
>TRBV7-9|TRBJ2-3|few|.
CASSLFRVGDTQYF
TGTGCCAGCAGCTTATTCAGGGTTGGAGATACGCAGTATTTT
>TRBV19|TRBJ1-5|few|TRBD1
CASSPTGFNQPQHF
TGTGCCAGTAGCCCGACAGGGTTCAATCAGCCCCAGCATTTT
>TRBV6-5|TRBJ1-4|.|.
CASSFSGSEKLFF
TGTGCCAGCAGTTTTTCGGGTTCGGAAAAACTGTTTTTT
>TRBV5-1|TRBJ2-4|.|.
CASSLNGGAKNIQYF
TGCGCCAGCAGCTTGAACGGGGGAGCCAAAAACATTCAGTACTTC
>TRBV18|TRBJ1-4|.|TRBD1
CASSLLDRELFF
TGTGCCAGCTCACTACTGGACAGGGAACTGTTTTTT
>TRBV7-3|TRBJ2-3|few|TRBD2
CASSLTGGIGLDTQYF
TGTGCCAGCAGCTTAACGGGAGGGATAGGTTTAGATACGCAGTATTTT
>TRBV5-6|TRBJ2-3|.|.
CASSLVSDLGDTQYF
TGTGCCAGCAGCTTGGTGTCGGACTTAGGGGATACGCAGTATTTT
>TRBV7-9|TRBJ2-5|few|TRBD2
CASSLGLAGGPGETQYF
TGTGCCAGCAGCTTAGGACTAGCGGGAGGGCCGGGAGAGACCCAGTACTTC
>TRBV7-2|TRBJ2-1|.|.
CASRQDSNEQFF
TGTGCCAGCAGACAAGACAGCAATGAGCAGTTCTTC
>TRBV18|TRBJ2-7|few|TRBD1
CASSPGQTYEQYF
TGTGCCAGCTCTCCGGGACAGACCTACGAGCAGTACTTC
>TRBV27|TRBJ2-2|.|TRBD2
CASSQLAANTGELFF
TGTGCCAGCAGCCAACTAGCGGCGAACACCGGGGAGCTGTTTTTT
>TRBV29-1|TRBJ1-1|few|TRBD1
CSVAGGEKNTEAFF
TGCAGCGTTGCAGGGGGCGAAAAGAACACTGAAGCTTTCTTT
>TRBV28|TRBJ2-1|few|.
CASSLSGYNEQFF
TGTGCCAGCAGTTTATCAGGGTACAATGAGCAGTTCTTC
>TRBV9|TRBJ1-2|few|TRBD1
CASSVGTGGYTF
TGTGCCAGCAGCGTCGGGACAGGGGGCTACACCTTC